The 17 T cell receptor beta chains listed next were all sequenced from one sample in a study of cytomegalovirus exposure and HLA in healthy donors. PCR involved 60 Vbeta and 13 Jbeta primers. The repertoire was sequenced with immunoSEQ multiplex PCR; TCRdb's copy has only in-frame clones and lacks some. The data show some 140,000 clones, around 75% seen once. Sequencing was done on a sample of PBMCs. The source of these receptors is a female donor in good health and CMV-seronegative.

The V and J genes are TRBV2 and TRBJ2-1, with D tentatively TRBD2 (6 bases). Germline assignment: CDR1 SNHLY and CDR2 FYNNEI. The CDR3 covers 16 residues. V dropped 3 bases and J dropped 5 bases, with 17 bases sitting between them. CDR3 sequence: CASSDPMGLQNNEQFF. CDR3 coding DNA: TGTGCCAGCAGTGACCCCATGGGACTCCAAAACAATGAGCAGTTCTTC.

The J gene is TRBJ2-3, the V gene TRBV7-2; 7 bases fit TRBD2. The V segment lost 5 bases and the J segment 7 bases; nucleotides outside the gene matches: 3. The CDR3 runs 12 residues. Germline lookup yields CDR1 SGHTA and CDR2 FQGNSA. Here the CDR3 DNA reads TGTGCCAGCAGCCTACTAGCGAATACGCAGTATTTT. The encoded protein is CASSLLANTQYF.

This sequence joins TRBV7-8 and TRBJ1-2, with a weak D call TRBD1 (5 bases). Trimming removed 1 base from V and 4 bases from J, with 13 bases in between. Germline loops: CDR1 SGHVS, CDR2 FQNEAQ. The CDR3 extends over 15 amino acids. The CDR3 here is CASSLVQGTGYGYTF. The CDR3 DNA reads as TGTGCCAGCAGCTTAGTTCAGGGAACGGGCTATGGCTACACCTTC.

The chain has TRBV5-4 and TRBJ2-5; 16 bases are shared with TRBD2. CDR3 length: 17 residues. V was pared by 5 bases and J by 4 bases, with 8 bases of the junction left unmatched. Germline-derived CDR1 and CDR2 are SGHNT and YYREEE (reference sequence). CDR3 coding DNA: TGTGCCAGCAGATCCGGGACTAGCGGGGGGGCGGCAGAGACCCAGTACTTC. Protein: CASRSGTSGGAAETQYF.

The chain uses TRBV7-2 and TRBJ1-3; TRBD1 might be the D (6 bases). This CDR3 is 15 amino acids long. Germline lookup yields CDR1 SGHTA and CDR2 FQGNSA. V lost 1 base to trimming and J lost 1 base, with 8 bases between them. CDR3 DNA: TGTGCCAGCAGCTTAGTCAGGGGATCTGGAAACACCATATATTTT. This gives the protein CASSLVRGSGNTIYF.

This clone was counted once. CDR3 loop: CSAPRNTGELFF. DNA of the CDR3: TGCAGCGCGCCGAGGAACACCGGGGAGCTGTTTTTT. The chain links TRBV29-1 to TRBJ2-2; D is unresolved. CDR3 size: 12 residues. Trimming removed 7 bases at V and 1 base at J, with 7 bases between. Germline values: CDR1 SQVTM, CDR2 ANQGSEA.

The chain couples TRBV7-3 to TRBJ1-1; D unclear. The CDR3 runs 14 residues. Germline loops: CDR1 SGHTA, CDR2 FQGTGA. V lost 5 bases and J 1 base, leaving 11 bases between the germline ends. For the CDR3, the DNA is TGTGCCAGCAGCCGAAATCCCGGGAACACTGAAGCTTTCTTT. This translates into CASSRNPGNTEAFF. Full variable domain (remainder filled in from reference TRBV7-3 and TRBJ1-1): GAGVSQTPSNKVTEKGKYVELRCDPISGHTALYWYRQSLGQGPEFLIYFQGTGAADDSGLPNDRFFAVRPEGSVSTLKIQRTERGDSAVYLCASSRNPGNTEAFFGQGTRLTVV.

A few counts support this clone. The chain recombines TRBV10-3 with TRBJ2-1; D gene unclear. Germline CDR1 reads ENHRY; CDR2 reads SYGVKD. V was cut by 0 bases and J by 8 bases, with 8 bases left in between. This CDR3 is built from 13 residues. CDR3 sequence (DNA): TGTGCCATCAGTGAGTCGAGAAGCCATGAGCAGTTCTTC. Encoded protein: CAISESRSHEQFF.

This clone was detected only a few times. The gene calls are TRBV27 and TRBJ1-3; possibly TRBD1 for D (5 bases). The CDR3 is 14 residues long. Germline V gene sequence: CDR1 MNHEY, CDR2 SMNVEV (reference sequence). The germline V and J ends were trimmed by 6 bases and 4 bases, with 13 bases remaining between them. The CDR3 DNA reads TGTGCCAGCAGAGTGCAGGGTACAGGAAACACCATATATTTT. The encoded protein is CASRVQGTGNTIYF.

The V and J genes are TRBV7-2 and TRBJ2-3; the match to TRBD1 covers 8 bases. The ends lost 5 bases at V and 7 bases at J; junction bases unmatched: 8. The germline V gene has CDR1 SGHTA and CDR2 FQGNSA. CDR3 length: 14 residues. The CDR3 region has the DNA TGTGCCAGCAGCCCCGGGACAGGCTGGAATACGCAGTATTTT. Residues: CASSPGTGWNTQYF.

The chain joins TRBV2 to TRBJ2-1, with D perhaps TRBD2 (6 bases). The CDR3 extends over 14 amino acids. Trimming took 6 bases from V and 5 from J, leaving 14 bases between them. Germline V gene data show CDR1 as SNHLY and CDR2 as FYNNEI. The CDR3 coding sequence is TGTGCCAGCAGACGAAGGAGGGTCGACAATGAGCAGTTCTTC. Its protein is CASRRRRVDNEQFF.

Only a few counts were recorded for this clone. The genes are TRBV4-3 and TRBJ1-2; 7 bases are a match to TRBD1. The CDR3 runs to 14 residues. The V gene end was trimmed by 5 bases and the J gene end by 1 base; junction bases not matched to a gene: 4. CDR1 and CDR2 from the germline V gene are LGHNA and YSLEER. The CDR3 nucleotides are TGCGCCAGCAGCTTCTCAGGGGGTAACTATGGCTACACCTTC. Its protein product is CASSFSGGNYGYTF.

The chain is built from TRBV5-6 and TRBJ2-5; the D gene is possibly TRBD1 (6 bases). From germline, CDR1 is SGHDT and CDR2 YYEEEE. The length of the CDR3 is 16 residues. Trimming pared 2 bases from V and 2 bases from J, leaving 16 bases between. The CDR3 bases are TGTGCCAGCAGCTTTCGATGGGGGCTGGGACAAGAGACCCAGTACTTC. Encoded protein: CASSFRWGLGQETQYF.

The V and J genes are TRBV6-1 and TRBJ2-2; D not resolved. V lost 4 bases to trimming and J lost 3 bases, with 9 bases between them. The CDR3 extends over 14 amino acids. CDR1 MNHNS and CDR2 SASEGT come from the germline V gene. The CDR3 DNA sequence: TGTGCCAGCAGTGTTGCCGGGTACACCGGGGAGCTGTTTTTT. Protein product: CASSVAGYTGELFF.

The CDR3 coding sequence is TGTGCCAGCAGCTTAAGGACTAGCGGGAGGCACGAAACCTACGAGCAGTACTTC. Residues: CASSLRTSGRHETYEQYF. V is TRBV7-2 and J is TRBJ2-7; 14 bases are a match to TRBD2. J gave up 2 bases and V 2 bases, and 8 bases lay outside the gene matches. CDR1 is SGHTA, CDR2 FQGNSA, per germline. The CDR3 has 18 residues. The full variable domain, completed using reference TRBV7-2 and TRBJ2-7, is GAGVSQSPSNKVTEKGKDVELRCDPISGHTALYWYRQSLGQGLEFLIYFQGNSAPDKSGLPSDRFSAERTGGSVSTLTIQRTQQEDSAVYLCASSLRTSGRHETYEQYFGPGTRLTVT.

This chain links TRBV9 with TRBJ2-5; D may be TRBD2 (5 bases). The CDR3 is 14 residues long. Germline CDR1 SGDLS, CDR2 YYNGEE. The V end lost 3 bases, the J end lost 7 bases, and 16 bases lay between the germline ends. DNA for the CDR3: TGTGCCAGCAGCGACGGACTCGGGTTTGGGACCCAGTACTTC. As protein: CASSDGLGFGTQYF.

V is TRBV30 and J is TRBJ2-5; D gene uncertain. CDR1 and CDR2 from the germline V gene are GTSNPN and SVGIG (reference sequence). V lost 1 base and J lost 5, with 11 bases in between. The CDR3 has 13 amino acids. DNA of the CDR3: TGTGCCTGGAGTGGTGGATTGAGGGAGACCCAGTACTTC. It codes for CAWSGGLRETQYF.